This T cell receptor (beta chain) is drawn from a study of cytomegalovirus exposure and HLA in healthy donors (TCRdb year 2017). Study-wide context: According to a later analysis, one platform produced both the roughly 120 validation repertoires and the approximately 600 repertoires of the first cohort. The study aimed to test whether cataloging public T cell receptors could reveal signatures of past pathogen exposure. Along with the approximately 620-subject first cohort, a separate validation cohort of around 110 different subjects was used. To predict cytomegalovirus infection status, the study combined high-throughput TCR immunosequencing, statistical association of individual TCRs with disease status, and machine learning. Broader findings and caveats from the paper: A few of the identified cytomegalovirus-associated TCR beta chains were confirmed in vitro to be specific for cytomegalovirus antigens. While some public TCRs were present in many individuals, most TCR sequences turned up only very rarely across donors. All 120 repertoires were used to score co-occurrence in the validation cohort in a later analysis, because that analysis had no HLA typing for the cohort. In both the original and validation cohorts, the classifier was reported to diagnose cytomegalovirus status with high specificity and sensitivity. A later analysis found that TCRs clustered in the first cohort also tended to co-occur in the 120 validation repertoires, with about 94% of cluster scores above 0. According to the authors, the approach could potentially be generalized to other disease states and immunological phenotypes. The study listed approximately 160 TCR beta chains as associated with cytomegalovirus.

The donors were included in the validation cohort of over a hundred subjects, a group kept apart from the roughly 700-subject first cohort. With respect to this clone: Which antigen it targets is not known. Base quality data are lacking; no much larger clone is found one base away.

Inclusive of the bounding cysteine and phenylalanine, the CDR3 is 13 residues long. Solely the CDR3 DNA is kept, with 39 bases framed from the first base. Sequences SNHLY (CDR1) and FYNNEI (CDR2) are obtained from the germline V gene. V trim: 5 bases; J trim: 6 bases; unmatched bases: 3. Libraries were built with the immunoSEQ multiplex PCR assay. Per the source publication's procedure: A statistical classification framework was developed to diagnose cytomegalovirus status using the catalog of TCR beta chain sequences. The clones in this table, taken by TCRdb from immuneACCESS, are in-frame only. Not every clone is retained; where verified, under half of the shortfall comes from an unresolved V gene, and the cause of the rest is unknown. The DNA was the basis for D and trimming; V, J and clone size are from that table. This sample lists 150,000 or so clones; about 94% were detected once. The top ten clones comprise 1.5% to 2% of the sample.

The receptor comes from a man younger than 35 in good health and CMV-seropositive. The sequencing input was PBMCs. The sequence joins TRBV2 to TRBJ2-7; TRBD1 agrees with 11 junctional bases. For the CDR3, the sequence is CASSRTGGREQYF. The DNA is as follows: TGTGCCAGCAGTCGGACAGGGGGCCGCGAGCAGTACTTC.